The clone carrying this T cell receptor beta chain was recorded a few times. The antigen is unknown. The data belong to a study of early T cells in non-severe SARS-CoV-2 infection. Overall study results and limits: VDJdb-based matching was biased toward anti-spike CD8 responses and missed private and CD4 specificities.

Each cDNA molecule carried a unique molecular identifier. From the 5' RACE reads, TCRdb called clonotypes with MiXCR, one entry per CDR3 protein. The table lists fewer than 40,000 distinct CDR3 sequences, approximately 7.1% of them singletons. Germline CDR1 and CDR2: LGHDT and YNNKEL (reference sequence). V gave up 7 bases and J gave up 0 bases; unmatched junction bases: 11. This CDR3 comprises 18 residues. This chain uses TRBV3-1 with TRBJ2-6; 8 bases line up with TRBD1. The specimen comprised whole blood, sampled at baseline. The source is an adult who was a healthcare worker with PCR-confirmed SARS-CoV-2 infection or an uninfected control (not recorded which). DNA of the CDR3: TGTGCCAGCACCCCAAGACAGGGGTTTCACTCTGGGGCCAACGTCCTGACTTTC. Protein product: CASTPRQGFHSGANVLTF.